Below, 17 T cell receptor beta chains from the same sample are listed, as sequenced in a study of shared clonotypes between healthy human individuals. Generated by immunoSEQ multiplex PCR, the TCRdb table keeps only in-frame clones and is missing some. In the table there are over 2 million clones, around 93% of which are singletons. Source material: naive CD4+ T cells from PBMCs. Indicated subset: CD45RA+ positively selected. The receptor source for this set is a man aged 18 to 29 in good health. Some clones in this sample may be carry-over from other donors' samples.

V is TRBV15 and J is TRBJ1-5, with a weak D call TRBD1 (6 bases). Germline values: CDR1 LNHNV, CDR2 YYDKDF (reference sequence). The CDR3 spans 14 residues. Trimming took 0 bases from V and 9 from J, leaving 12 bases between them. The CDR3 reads CATSRDRGGPPQHF. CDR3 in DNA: TGTGCCACCAGCAGAGATAGGGGGGGTCCGCCCCAGCATTTT. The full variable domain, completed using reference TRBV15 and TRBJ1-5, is DAMVIQNPRYQVTQFGKPVTLSCSQTLNHNVMYWYQQKSSQAPKLLFHYYDKDFNNEADTPDNFQSRRPNTSFCFLDIRSPGLGDTAMYLCATSRDRGGPPQHFGDGTRLSIL.

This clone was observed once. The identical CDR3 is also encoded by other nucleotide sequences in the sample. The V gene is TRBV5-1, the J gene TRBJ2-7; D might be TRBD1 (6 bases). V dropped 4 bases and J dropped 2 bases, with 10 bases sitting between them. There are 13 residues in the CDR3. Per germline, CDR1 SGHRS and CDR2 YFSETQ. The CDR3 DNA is TGCGCCAGCAGCCCGACAGGTACCTACGAGCAGTACTTC. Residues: CASSPTGTYEQYF.

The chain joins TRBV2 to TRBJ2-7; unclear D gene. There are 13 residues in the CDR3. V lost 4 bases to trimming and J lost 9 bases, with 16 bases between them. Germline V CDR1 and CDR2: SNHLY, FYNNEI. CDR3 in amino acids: CASSGGLLVGQYF. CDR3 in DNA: TGTGCCAGCAGTGGAGGCCTCTTGGTGGGGCAGTACTTC.

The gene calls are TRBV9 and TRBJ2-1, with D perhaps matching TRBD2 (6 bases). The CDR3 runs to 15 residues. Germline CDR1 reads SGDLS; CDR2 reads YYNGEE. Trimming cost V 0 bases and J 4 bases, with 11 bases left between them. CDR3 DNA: TGTGCCAGCAGCGTAGTGGAGGGCTCGTACAATGAGCAGTTCTTC. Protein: CASSVVEGSYNEQFF. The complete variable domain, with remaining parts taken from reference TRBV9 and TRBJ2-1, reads DSGVTQTPKHLITATGQRVTLRCSPRSGDLSVYWYQQSLDQGLQFLIQYYNGEERAKGNILERFSAQQFPDLHSELNLSSLELGDSALYFCASSVVEGSYNEQFFGPGTRLTVL.

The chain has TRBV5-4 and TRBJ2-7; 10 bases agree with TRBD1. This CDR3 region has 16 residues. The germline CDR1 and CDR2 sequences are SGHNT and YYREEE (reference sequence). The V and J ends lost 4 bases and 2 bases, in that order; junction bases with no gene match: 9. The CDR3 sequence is CASSGDRGRTTYEQYF. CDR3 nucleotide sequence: TGTGCCAGCAGCGGGGACAGGGGACGTACCACCTACGAGCAGTACTTC.

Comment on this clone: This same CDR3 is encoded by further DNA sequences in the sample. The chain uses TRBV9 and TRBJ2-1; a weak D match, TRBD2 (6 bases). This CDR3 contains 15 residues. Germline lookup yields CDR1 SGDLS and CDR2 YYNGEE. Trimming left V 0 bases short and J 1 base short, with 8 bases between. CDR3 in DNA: TGTGCCAGCAGCGTAGTGGGGGGTTCCTACAATGAGCAGTTCTTC. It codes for CASSVVGGSYNEQFF.

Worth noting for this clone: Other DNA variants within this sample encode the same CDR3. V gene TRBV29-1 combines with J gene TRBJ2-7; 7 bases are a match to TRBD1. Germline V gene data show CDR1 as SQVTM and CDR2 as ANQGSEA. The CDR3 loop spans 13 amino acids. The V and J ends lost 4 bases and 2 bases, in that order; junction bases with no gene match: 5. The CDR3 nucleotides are TGCAGCGTTGGGGGGACAGTAACCTACGAGCAGTACTTC. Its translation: CSVGGTVTYEQYF.

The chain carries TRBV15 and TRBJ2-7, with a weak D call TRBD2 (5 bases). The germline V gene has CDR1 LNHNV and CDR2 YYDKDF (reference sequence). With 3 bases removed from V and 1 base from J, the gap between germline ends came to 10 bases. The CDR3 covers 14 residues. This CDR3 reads CATSRGRGSYEQYF. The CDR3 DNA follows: TGTGCCACCAGCAGGGGCCGGGGTTCCTACGAGCAGTACTTC.

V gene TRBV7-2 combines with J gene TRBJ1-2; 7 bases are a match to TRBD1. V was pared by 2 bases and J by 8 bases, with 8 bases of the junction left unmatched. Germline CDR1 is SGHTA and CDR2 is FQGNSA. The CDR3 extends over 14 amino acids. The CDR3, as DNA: TGTGCCAGCAGCTTAAGGACAGGCCGCCGGGGCTACACCTTC. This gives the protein CASSLRTGRRGYTF.

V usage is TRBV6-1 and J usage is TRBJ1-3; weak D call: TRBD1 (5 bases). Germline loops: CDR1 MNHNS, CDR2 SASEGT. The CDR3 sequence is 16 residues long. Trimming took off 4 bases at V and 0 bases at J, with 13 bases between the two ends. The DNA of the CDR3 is TGTGCCAGCAGTGTAGCCCGGGGGGGCTCTGGAAACACCATATATTTT. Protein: CASSVARGGSGNTIYF.

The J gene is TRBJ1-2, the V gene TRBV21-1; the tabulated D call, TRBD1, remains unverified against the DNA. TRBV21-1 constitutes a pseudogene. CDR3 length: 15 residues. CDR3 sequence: CASSMGQRANYGYTF. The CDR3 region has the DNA TGTGCCAGCAGCATGGGACAGAGAGCTAACTATGGCTACACCTTC.

CDR3 region: CASSLDGPGDQPQHF. The CDR3 DNA reads TGCGCCAGCAGCTTGGACGGTCCAGGGGATCAGCCCCAGCATTTT. The chain couples TRBV5-1 to TRBJ1-5; possible D gene TRBD1, 6 bases. The CDR3 extends over 15 amino acids. Trimming removed 0 bases at V and 5 bases at J, with 12 bases between. The germline V gene encodes CDR1 SGHRS and CDR2 YFSETQ.

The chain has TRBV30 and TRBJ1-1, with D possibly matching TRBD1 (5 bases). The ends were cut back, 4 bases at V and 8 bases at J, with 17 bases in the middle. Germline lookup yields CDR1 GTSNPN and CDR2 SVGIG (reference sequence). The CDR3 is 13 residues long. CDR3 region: CAWNSGGIPEAFF. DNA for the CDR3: TGTGCCTGGAATTCTGGGGGGATCCCCGAAGCTTTCTTT.

The CDR3 DNA reads TGCGCCAGCAGCCCTGGTATGACGACTAATGAAAAACTGTTTTTT. This codes for CASSPGMTTNEKLFF. This chain links TRBV5-1 with TRBJ1-4, with D unresolved. CDR3 length: 15 residues. The germline V gene has CDR1 SGHRS and CDR2 YFSETQ. V was pared by 4 bases and J by 2 bases, with 12 bases between.

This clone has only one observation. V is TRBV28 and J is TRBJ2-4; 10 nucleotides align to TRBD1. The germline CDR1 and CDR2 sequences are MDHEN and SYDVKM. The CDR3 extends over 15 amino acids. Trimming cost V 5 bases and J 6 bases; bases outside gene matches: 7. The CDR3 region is CASSVAGDRGNIQYF. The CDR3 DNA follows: TGTGCCAGCAGTGTCGCCGGGGACAGGGGAAACATTCAGTACTTC. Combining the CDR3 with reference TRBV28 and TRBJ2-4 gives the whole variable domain DVKVTQSSRYLVKRTGEKVFLECVQDMDHENMFWYRQDPGLGLRLIYFSYDVKMKEKGDIPEGYSVSREKKERFSLILESASTNQTSMYLCASSVAGDRGNIQYFGAGTRLSVL.

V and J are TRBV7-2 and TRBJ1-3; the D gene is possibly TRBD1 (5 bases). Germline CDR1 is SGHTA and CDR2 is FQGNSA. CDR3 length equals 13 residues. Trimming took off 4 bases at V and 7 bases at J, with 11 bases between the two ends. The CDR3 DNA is TGTGCCAGCAGCTCAAGACAGAGCAACACCATATATTTT. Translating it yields CASSSRQSNTIYF.

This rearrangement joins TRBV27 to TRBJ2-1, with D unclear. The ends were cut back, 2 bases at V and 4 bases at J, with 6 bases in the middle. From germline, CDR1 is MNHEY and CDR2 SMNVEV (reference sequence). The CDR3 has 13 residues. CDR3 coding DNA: TGTGCCAGCAGTTTAGACGGATACAATGAGCAGTTCTTC. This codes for CASSLDGYNEQFF.